Presented here are 2 T cell receptor beta chains from one specimen sequenced in a study of shared T cell receptors in the human thymus. Using immunoSEQ multiplex PCR, the repertoire was profiled, and TCRdb retains in-frame clones only, with some absent. The sample consists of over 650,000 clones, about 89% of them appearing once. These data were also reused for a study on human thymus T cells.

Sequencing input: thymocytes. The receptors derive from a boy under two years old with a congenital heart defect.

The V call is TRBV9, the J call TRBJ1-4; TRBD1 aligns across 7 bases. Germline CDR1 and CDR2: SGDLS and YYNGEE. V dropped 4 bases and J dropped 11; count of bases not matched to a gene: 8. The CDR3 extends over 13 amino acids. The CDR3 DNA reads as TGTGCCAGCAGCCCTGAAATACAGGGGAAACTGTTTTTT. Translated, it gives CASSPEIQGKLFF.

The chain uses TRBV28 and TRBJ1-1; 9 bases align to TRBD1. V shed 9 bases and J 0 bases; nucleotides not matched to a gene: 8. CDR1 is MDHEN and CDR2 is SYDVKM in the germline V gene. The CDR3 consists of 15 residues. The CDR3 region is CASQDRGVVNTEAFF. Here the CDR3 DNA reads TGTGCCAGTCAGGACAGGGGTGTTGTGAACACTGAAGCTTTCTTT.